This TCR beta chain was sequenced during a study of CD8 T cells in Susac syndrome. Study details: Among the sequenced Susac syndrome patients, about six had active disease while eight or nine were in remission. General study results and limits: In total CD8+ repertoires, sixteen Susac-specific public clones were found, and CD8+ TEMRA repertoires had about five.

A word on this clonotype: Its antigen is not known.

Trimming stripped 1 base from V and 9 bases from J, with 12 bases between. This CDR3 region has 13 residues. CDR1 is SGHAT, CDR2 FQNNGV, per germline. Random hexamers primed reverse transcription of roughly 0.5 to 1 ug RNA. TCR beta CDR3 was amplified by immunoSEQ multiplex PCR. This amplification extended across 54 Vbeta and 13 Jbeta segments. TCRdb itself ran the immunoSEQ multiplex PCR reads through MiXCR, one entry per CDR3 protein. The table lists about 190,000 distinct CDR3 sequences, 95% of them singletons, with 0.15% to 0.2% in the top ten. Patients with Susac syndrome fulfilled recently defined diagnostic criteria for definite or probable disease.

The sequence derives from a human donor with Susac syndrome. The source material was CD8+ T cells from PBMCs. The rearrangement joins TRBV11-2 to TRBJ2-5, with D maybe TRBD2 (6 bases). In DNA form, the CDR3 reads TGTGCCAGCAGCTTAGTAGGGCCGGGGGCCCAGTACTTC. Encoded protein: CASSLVGPGAQYF.